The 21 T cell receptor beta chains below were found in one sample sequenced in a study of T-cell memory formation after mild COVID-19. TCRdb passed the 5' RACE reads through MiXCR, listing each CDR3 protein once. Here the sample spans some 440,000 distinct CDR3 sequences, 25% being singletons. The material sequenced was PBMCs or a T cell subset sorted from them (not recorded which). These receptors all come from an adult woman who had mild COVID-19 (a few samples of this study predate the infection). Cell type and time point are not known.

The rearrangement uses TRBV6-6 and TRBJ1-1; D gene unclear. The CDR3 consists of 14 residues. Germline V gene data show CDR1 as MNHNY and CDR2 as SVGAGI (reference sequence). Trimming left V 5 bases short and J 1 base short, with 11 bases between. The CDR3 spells CASSHKLGNTEAFF. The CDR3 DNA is TGTGCCAGCAGTCACAAGTTAGGGAACACTGAAGCTTTCTTT.

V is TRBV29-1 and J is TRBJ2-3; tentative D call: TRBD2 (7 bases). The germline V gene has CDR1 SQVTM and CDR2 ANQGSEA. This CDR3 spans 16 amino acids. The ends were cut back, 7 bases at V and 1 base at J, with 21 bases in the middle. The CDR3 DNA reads TGCAGCGCTTTGGGAGGGGGAGGGTACGGCACAGATACGCAGTATTTT. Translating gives CSALGGGGYGTDTQYF.

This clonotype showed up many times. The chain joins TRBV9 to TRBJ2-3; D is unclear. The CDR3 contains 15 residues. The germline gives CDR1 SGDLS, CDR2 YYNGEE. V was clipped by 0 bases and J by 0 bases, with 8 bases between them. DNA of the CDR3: TGTGCCAGCAGCGTAGGGGTGACGAGCACAGATACGCAGTATTTT. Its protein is CASSVGVTSTDTQYF.

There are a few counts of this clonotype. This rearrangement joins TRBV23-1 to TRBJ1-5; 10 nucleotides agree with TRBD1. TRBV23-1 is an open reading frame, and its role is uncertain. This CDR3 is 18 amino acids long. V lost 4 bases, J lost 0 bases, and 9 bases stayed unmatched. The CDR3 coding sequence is TGCGCCAGCAGTCCACCCGGACAGGGGGTTTATAGCAATCAGCCCCAGCATTTT. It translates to CASSPPGQGVYSNQPQHF.

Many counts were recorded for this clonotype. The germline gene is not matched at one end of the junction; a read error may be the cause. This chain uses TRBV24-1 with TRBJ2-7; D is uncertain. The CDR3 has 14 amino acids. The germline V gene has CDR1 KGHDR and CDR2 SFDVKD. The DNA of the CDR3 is TGTGCCACCAGTGATTTCCCGTTGTCCTACGAGCGGTACTTC. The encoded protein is CATSDFPLSYERYF.

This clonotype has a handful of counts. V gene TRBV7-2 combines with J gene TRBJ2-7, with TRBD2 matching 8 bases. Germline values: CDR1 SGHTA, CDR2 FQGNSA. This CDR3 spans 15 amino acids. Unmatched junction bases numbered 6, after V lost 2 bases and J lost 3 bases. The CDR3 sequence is CASSLSSGTIYEQYF. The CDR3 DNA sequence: TGTGCCAGCAGCTTAAGTAGCGGGACTATCTACGAGCAGTACTTC.

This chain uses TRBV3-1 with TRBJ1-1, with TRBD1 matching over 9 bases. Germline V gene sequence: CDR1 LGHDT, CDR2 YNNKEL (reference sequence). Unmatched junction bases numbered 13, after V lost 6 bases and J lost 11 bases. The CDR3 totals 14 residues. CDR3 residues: CASRPGQGPGGAFF. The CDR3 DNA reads TGTGCCAGCAGACCGGGACAGGGCCCAGGGGGGGCTTTCTTT.

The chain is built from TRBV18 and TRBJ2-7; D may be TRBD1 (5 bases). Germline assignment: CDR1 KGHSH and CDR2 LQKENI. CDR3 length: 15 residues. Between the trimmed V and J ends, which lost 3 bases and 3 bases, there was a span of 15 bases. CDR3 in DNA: TGTGCCAGCTCACCCAGCGTAGACAGCAGCTACGAGCAGTACTTC. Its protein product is CASSPSVDSSYEQYF.

CDR3 sequence reads: CASGSTGRSGELFF. The CDR3 coding sequence is TGTGCCAGCGGCTCGACAGGGAGGTCGGGGGAGCTGTTTTTT. V usage is TRBV6-2 or TRBV6-3 and J usage is TRBJ2-2, with D possibly matching TRBD1 (7 bases). V was shortened by 8 bases and J by 8 bases, with 18 bases between the two germline ends. CDR1 is MNHEY and CDR2 is SVGEGT in the germline V gene. This CDR3 comprises 14 residues.

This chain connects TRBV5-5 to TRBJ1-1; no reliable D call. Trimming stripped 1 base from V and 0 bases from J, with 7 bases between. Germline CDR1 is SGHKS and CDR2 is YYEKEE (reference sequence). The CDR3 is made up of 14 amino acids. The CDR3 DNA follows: TGTGCCAGCAGCTTGAGGCTGATGAACACTGAAGCTTTCTTT. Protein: CASSLRLMNTEAFF.

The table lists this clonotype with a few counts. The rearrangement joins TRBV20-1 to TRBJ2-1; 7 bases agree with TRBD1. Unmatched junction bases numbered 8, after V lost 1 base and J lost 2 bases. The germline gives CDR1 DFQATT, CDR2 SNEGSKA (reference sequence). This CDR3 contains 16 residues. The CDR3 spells CSARGSTGNTYNEQFF. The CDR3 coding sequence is TGCAGTGCTAGAGGTTCGACAGGGAACACCTACAATGAGCAGTTCTTC.

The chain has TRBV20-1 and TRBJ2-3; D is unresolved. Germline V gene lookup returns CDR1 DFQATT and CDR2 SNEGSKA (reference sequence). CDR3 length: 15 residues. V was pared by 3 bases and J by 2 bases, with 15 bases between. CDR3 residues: CSARVARILTDTQYF. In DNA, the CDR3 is TGCAGTGCTAGGGTGGCGCGGATCCTCACAGATACGCAGTATTTT.

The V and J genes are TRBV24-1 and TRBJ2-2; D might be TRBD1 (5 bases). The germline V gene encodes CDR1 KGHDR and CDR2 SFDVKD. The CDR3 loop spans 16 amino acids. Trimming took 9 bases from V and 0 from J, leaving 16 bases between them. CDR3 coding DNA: TGTGCCACCGAAGCCGACAGAAACCCGAACACCGGGGAGCTGTTTTTT. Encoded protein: CATEADRNPNTGELFF.

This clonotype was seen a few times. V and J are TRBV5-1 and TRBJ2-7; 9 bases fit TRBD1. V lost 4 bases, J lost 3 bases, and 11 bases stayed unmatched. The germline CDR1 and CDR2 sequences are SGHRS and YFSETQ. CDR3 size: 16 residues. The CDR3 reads CASSPGTGFIGYEQYF. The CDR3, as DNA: TGCGCCAGCAGCCCCGGGACAGGGTTTATTGGCTACGAGCAGTACTTC.

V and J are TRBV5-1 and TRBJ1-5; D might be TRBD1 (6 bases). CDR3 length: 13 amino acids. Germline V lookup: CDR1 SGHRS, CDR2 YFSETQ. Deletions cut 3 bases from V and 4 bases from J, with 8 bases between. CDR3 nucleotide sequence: TGCGCCAGCAGCTACCAGGGGAATCAGCCCCAGCATTTT. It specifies CASSYQGNQPQHF.

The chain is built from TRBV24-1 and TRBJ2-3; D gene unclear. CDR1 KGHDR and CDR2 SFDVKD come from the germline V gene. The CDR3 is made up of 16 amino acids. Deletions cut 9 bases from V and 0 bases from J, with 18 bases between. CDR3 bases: TGTGCCACCGGCGAGGTGGACGCCACTAGCACAGATACGCAGTATTTT. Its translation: CATGEVDATSTDTQYF.

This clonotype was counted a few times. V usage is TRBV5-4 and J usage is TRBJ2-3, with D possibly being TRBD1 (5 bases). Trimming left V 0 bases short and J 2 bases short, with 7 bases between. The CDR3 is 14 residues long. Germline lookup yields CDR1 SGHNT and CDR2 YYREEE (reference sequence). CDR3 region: CASSLEQVTDTQYF. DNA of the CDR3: TGTGCCAGCAGCTTGGAACAGGTCACAGATACGCAGTATTTT.

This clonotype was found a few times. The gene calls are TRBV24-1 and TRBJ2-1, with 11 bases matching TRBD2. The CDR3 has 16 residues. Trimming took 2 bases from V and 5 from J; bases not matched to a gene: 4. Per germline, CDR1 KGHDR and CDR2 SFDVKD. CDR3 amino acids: CATSDSLAGVNNEQFF. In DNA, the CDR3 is TGTGCCACCAGTGATTCACTAGCGGGAGTAAACAATGAGCAGTTCTTC.

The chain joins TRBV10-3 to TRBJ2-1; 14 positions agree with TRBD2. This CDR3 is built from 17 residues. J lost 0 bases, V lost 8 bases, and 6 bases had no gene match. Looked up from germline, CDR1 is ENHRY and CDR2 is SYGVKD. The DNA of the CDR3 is TGTGCCATCCGGGGACTAGCGGGGGATCCCTCCTACAATGAGCAGTTCTTC. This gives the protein CAIRGLAGDPSYNEQFF.

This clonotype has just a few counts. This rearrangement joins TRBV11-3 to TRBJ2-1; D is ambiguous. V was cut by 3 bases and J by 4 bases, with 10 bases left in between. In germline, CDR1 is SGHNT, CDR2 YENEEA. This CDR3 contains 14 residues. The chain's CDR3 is CASSFVEFYNEQFF. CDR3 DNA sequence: TGTGCCAGCAGCTTCGTTGAGTTTTACAATGAGCAGTTCTTC.

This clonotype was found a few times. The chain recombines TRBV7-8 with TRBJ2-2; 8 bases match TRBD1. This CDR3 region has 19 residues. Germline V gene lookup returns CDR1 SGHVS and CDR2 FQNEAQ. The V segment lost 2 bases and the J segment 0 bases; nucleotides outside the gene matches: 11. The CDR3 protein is CASSLPRTGLYTNTGELFF. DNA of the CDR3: TGTGCCAGCAGCTTACCCCGGACAGGGCTTTATACGAACACCGGGGAGCTGTTTTTT.